This is a list of T cell receptor beta chains from one sample in a study of PD-L1 blockade in urothelial cancer. Using immunoSEQ multiplex PCR, the repertoire was profiled, and TCRdb retains in-frame clones only, with some absent. The table shows about 49,000 clones, with 79% occurring only once. The input for sequencing was PBMCs, taken around atezolizumab (anti-PD-L1) treatment. Receptors were obtained from a man in his 70s with urothelial cancer. Both conserved end residues are part of each CDR3. D genes are given only for firm matches. Size is omitted from some rows. Given values are once, few, many or a class for expanded clones.

TRBV10-3	-	TRBJ1-5	-	CAISDRSDNQPQHF	TGTGCCATCAGTGACCGTAGTGACAATCAGCCCCAGCATTTT
TRBV6-1	-	TRBJ2-7	-	CASSVEGGRDSEQYF	TGTGCCAGCAGTGTCGAGGGGGGGAGGGACTCCGAGCAGTACTTC
TRBV4-1	TRBD1	TRBJ1-2	few	CASSHLTGEANYGYTF	TGCGCCAGCAGCCACCTAACAGGGGAAGCTAACTATGGCTACACCTTC
TRBV30	TRBD1	TRBJ2-4	few	CAWSFRGGQVEVQYF	TGTGCCTGGAGTTTCCGAGGAGGACAGGTGGAGGTTCAGTACTTC
TRBV11-2	TRBD1	TRBJ2-7	-	CASSDTGQGSYEQYF	TGTGCCAGCAGCGATACGGGACAGGGATCCTACGAGCAGTACTTC
TRBV5-1	TRBD2	TRBJ2-3	-	CASSAGGTDTQYF	TGCGCCAGCAGCGCGGGAGGCACAGATACGCAGTATTTT
TRBV4-1	-	TRBJ2-7	once	CASSQATGLYEQYF	TGCGCCAGCAGCCAAGCTACGGGTCTCTACGAGCAGTACTTC
TRBV6-4	-	TRBJ1-2	-	CASSDGNRATYGYTF	TGTGCCAGCAGTGATGGTAACAGGGCGACCTATGGCTACACCTTC
TRBV5-1	-	TRBJ1-4	-	CASSLTRWAEKLFF	TGCGCCAGCAGCTTGACCCGTTGGGCTGAAAAACTGTTTTTT
TRBV5-1	TRBD2	TRBJ2-3	-	CASSFDPAGLAATDTQYF	TGCGCCAGCAGCTTTGACCCCGCGGGACTAGCGGCGACAGATACGCAGTATTTT
TRBV19	-	TRBJ2-3	once	CASSIGGQGYSTDTQYF	TGTGCCAGTAGTATAGGGGGGCAGGGTTATTCCACAGATACGCAGTATTTT
TRBV29-1	-	TRBJ2-3	-	CSVRPGAVDTQYF	TGCAGCGTTAGGCCAGGGGCCGTGGATACGCAGTATTTT
TRBV27	-	TRBJ1-1	-	CASSLHGEGGTEAFF	TGTGCCAGCAGTTTACATGGGGAAGGGGGCACTGAAGCTTTCTTT
TRBV18	-	TRBJ2-5	-	CASSLGQQETQYF	TGTGCCAGCTCCCTAGGACAACAAGAGACCCAGTACTTC
TRBV30	-	TRBJ1-5	many	CAWSVLRAGQPQHF	TGTGCCTGGAGTGTACTCAGGGCAGGACAGCCCCAGCATTTT
TRBV7-2	TRBD1	TRBJ1-5	-	CASSPHGQGAHQPQHF	TGTGCCAGCAGCCCTCACGGGCAGGGGGCCCATCAGCCCCAGCATTTT
TRBV19	-	TRBJ2-5	-	CASSADSQETQYF	TGTGCCAGTAGTGCGGACAGCCAAGAGACCCAGTACTTC
TRBV27	TRBD2	TRBJ2-7	few	CASSPLAGGGEQYF	TGTGCCAGCAGTCCACTAGCGGGAGGTGGCGAGCAGTACTTC
TRBV11-2	-	TRBJ1-3	few	CASSPRRLGRLSGNTIYF	TGTGCCAGCAGCCCCCGAAGGTTGGGCAGGCTCTCTGGAAACACCATATATTTT
TRBV5-1	-	TRBJ1-4	-	CASTRDTEPEKLFF	TGCGCCAGTACCCGGGACACTGAACCTGAAAAACTGTTTTTT
TRBV10-1	TRBD1	TRBJ2-1	-	CASSDPGTGGNEQFF	TGCGCCAGCAGTGACCCCGGGACAGGGGGCAATGAGCAGTTCTTC
TRBV6-1	TRBD1	TRBJ2-5	-	CASSKGTGWETQYF	TGTGCCAGCAGTAAAGGGACAGGGTGGGAGACCCAGTACTTC
TRBV28	-	TRBJ2-3	-	CASSFLDTQYF	TGTGCCAGCAGTTTTCTGGATACGCAGTATTTT
TRBV5-6	TRBD2	TRBJ2-3	-	CASALPGGPQYF	TGTGCCAGCGCCTTACCGGGGGGGCCGCAGTATTTT
TRBV30	TRBD1	TRBJ2-5	-	CAWSTTGGWETQYF	TGTGCCTGGAGTACTACAGGGGGCTGGGAGACCCAGTACTTC
TRBV19	-	TRBJ2-3	-	CASSIGPATDTQYF	TGTGCCAGTAGTATCGGTCCAGCGACAGATACGCAGTATTTT
TRBV27	TRBD1	TRBJ2-4	-	CASSLRTGSNNIQYF	TGTGCCAGCAGTTTACGGACAGGGTCGAATAACATTCAGTACTTC
TRBV7-9	-	TRBJ1-2	-	CASSLWGGDYGYTF	TGTGCCAGCAGCTTATGGGGGGGGGACTATGGCTACACCTTC
TRBV5-1	-	TRBJ2-3	-	CASSSRHTDTQYF	TGCGCCAGCAGCTCGCGTCACACAGATACGCAGTATTTT
TRBV7-2	-	TRBJ2-2	-	CASSSLVVTGELFF	TGTGCCAGCAGCTCTCTAGTGGTCACCGGGGAGCTGTTTTTT
TRBV19	TRBD1	TRBJ1-2	-	CASSDRDRGEGDGYTF	TGTGCCAGTAGTGACCGGGACAGGGGAGAGGGTGATGGCTACACCTTC
TRBV7-9	-	TRBJ2-1	-	CASSVGSNEQFF	TGTGCCAGCAGTGTCGGTTCCAATGAGCAGTTCTTC
TRBV27	-	TRBJ1-1	-	CASSRTGGAAFF	TGTGCCAGCAGTCGGACCGGAGGAGCGGCTTTCTTT
TRBV6-6	-	TRBJ2-6	-	CASSYSSGSGANVLTF	TGTGCCAGCAGTTACTCGTCGGGATCTGGGGCCAACGTCCTGACTTTC
TRBV5-1	TRBD2	TRBJ2-3	-	CASSSGTSGNTDTQYF	TGCGCCAGCAGCTCGGGGACTAGCGGGAACACAGATACGCAGTATTTT
TRBV30	-	TRBJ2-7	-	CAWSVQESCSF	TGTGCCTGGAGTGTACAGGAGTCTTGTAGCTTC
TRBV11-2	TRBD1	TRBJ2-5	-	CASSRTGGWETQYF	TGTGCCAGCAGCCGGACAGGGGGTTGGGAGACCCAGTACTTC
TRBV7-8	TRBD1	TRBJ2-7	-	CASSLEGTGGQYF	TGTGCCAGCAGCTTAGAAGGGACAGGGGGACAGTACTTC
TRBV19	-	TRBJ2-3	-	CASSTQDTDTQYF	TGTGCCAGTAGTACCCAGGACACAGATACGCAGTATTTT
TRBV5-1	-	TRBJ1-1	-	CASSRTGGTEAFF	TGCGCCAGCAGCCGGACGGGGGGCACTGAAGCTTTCTTT
TRBV5-6	TRBD1	TRBJ2-6	-	CASSLTGGKGANVLTF	TGTGCCAGCAGCTTGACAGGGGGCAAGGGGGCCAACGTCCTGACTTTC
TRBV10-3	TRBD1	TRBJ1-1	-	CAISEPTGGLMNTEAFF	TGTGCCATCAGTGAGCCCACAGGGGGCCTGATGAACACTGAAGCTTTCTTT
TRBV5-5	TRBD1	TRBJ2-7	once	CASSPGTGDYEQYF	TGTGCCAGCAGTCCTGGGACAGGGGACTACGAGCAGTACTTC
TRBV5-1	-	TRBJ1-1	-	CASSAETVNTEAFF	TGCGCCAGCAGCGCGGAGACGGTGAACACTGAAGCTTTCTTT
TRBV19	TRBD1	TRBJ1-1	few	CASYPGQGDTEAFF	TGTGCCAGTTATCCGGGACAGGGGGACACTGAAGCTTTCTTT
TRBV5-4	-	TRBJ1-3	-	CASSPRTGGNTIYF	TGTGCCAGCAGCCCCCGGACTGGAGGAAACACCATATATTTT
TRBV5-6	TRBD1	TRBJ2-1	-	CASSHSGQGRGRDEQFF	TGTGCCAGCAGCCATTCTGGACAGGGACGGGGTCGGGATGAGCAGTTCTTC
TRBV6-5	-	TRBJ1-1	once	CASSWGREADTEAFF	TGTGCCAGCAGTTGGGGGCGAGAGGCTGACACTGAAGCTTTCTTT
TRBV21-1	-	TRBJ2-4	few	CASSKRRGMNIQYF	TGTGCCAGCAGCAAACGCAGAGGGATGAACATTCAGTACTTC
TRBV5-4	-	TRBJ2-7	-	CASSLDSREQYF	TGTGCCAGCAGCCTGGACTCTCGCGAGCAGTACTTC
TRBV27	TRBD2	TRBJ2-4	-	CASSLRGVENIQYF	TGTGCCAGCAGTTTACGGGGGGTCGAAAACATTCAGTACTTC
TRBV29-1	TRBD1	TRBJ2-2	-	CSTGTGRTGELFF	TGCAGCACCGGGACAGGGCGCACCGGGGAGCTGTTTTTT
TRBV7-9	TRBD1	TRBJ2-4	-	CASSDGTGRLAKNIQYF	TGTGCCAGCAGCGACGGGACAGGCAGGTTAGCCAAAAACATTCAGTACTTC
TRBV27	-	TRBJ1-4	-	CASGNSQGKKLFF	TGTGCCAGCGGGAATTCACAGGGAAAAAAACTGTTTTTT
TRBV10-1	-	TRBJ2-7	-	CASSEDSSTHEQYF	TGCGCCAGCAGTGAGGACAGTTCCACACACGAGCAGTACTTC
TRBV10-3	-	TRBJ2-1	few	CAISVRGGRDNEQFF	TGTGCCATCAGCGTCAGGGGTGGAAGGGACAATGAGCAGTTCTTC
TRBV28	TRBD2	TRBJ2-3	-	CASSWSGRAQDTQYF	TGTGCCAGCAGTTGGAGCGGGAGGGCCCAAGATACGCAGTATTTT
TRBV5-1	TRBD1	TRBJ1-3	-	CASSLIHPGQGSGNTIYF	TGCGCCAGCAGCTTAATACACCCGGGACAGGGCTCTGGAAACACCATATATTTT
TRBV11-2	-	TRBJ2-7	-	CASSKGLRGEQYF	TGTGCCAGCAGCAAGGGACTCCGCGGCGAGCAGTACTTC
TRBV9	TRBD2	TRBJ2-3	-	CASSVGLAGGSTDTQYF	TGTGCCAGCAGCGTAGGGCTAGCGGGGGGATCCACAGATACGCAGTATTTT